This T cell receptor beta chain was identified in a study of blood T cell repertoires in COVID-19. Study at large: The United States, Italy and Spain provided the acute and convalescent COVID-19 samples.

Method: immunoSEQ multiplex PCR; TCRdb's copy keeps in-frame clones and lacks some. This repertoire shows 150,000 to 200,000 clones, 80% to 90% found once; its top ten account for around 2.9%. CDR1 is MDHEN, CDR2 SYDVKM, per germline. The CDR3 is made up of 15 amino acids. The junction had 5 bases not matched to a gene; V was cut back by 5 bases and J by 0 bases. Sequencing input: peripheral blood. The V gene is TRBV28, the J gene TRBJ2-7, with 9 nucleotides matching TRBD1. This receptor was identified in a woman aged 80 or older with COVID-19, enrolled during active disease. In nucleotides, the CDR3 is TGTGCCAGCAGTGGGGGGGGACAGGGCTCCTACGAGCAGTACTTC. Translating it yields CASSGGGQGSYEQYF.